The T cell receptor (beta chain) described here comes from a study of blood T cell repertoires in COVID-19. The overall study: PBMCs, B-cell-depleted T cells, or T cells provided the cDNA or gDNA that made up the material.

In the original processing: Cell counts per sample came from amplifying reference gene primers. Clones were sequenced by immunoSEQ multiplex PCR, and TCRdb holds only the in-frame ones, with some missing. For V, J and clone size, that table is used; D and trimming come from the DNA. The table has some 250,000 clones, 75% to 90% seen once. Sequenced material: peripheral blood. This TCR was recovered from a man aged 35 to 55 with acute or convalescent COVID-19.

CDR3: CASSVSGRDQPQHF. The CDR3 DNA sequence: TGTGCCAGCAGTGTAAGCGGTCGAGATCAGCCCCAGCATTTT. The chain joins TRBV2 to TRBJ1-5, with D hard to call. The CDR3 has 14 residues. Deletions cut 4 bases from V and 5 bases from J, with 12 bases between. Germline lookup yields CDR1 SNHLY and CDR2 FYNNEI.